These T cell receptor beta chains were read from a single sample in a study of blood T cells in healthy people across ages. TCRdb redid the calling of the 5' RACE reads with MiXCR, one entry per CDR3 protein. The table has about 1.5 million distinct CDR3 sequences, 40% to 50% seen once. Sequencing used blood. The source of these receptors is a woman between 18 and 29 years old in good health. The CDR3 runs from the conserved cysteine through the conserved F or W. Each record gives: D gene, V gene, J gene, clone size, CDR3 DNA, CDR3 protein. D genes are given only for firm matches. The size field is filled for only some rows; it gives once, few, many or a size class.

>-|TRBV4-1|TRBJ2-5|-
TGCGCCAGCAGCCAAGATCCAGGGCAAGGTGGGGAGACCCAGTACTTC
CASSQDPGQGGETQYF
>-|TRBV5-1|TRBJ2-1|-
TGCGCCAGCAGCTTGGTGGGGGCCCAGGGGAATGAGCAGTTCTTC
CASSLVGAQGNEQFF
>-|TRBV2|TRBJ1-1|-
TGTGCCAGCCGGATAACCCAGGGGAGCACTGAAGCTTTCTTT
CASRITQGSTEAFF
>-|TRBV27|TRBJ1-2|-
TGTGCCAGCAGACCCGATACAGGGAATTATAATGGCTACACCTTC
CASRPDTGNYNGYTF
>-|TRBV27|TRBJ2-7|few
TGTGCCAGCAGTTTATCGAAGGTAGGGACCTACGAGCAGTACTTC
CASSLSKVGTYEQYF
>-|TRBV20-1|TRBJ2-7|few
TGCAGTGCGACCGGGACTCCCTACGAGCAGTACTTC
CSATGTPYEQYF
>-|TRBV7-2|TRBJ2-2|-
TGTGCCAGCAGCTTAGTTCGATACACCGGGGAGCTGTTTTTT
CASSLVRYTGELFF
>-|TRBV29-1|TRBJ1-1|-
TGCAGCGTTGCTGGGGGCTATTCGAACACTGAAGCTTTCTTT
CSVAGGYSNTEAFF
>-|TRBV5-1|TRBJ1-2|few
TGCGCCAGCAGCTTGGGTGGGGATTACTATGGCTACACCTTC
CASSLGGDYYGYTF
>-|TRBV4-2|TRBJ1-2|-
TGTGCCGGCAGCCAAGGGCCACCAGGTAGTCACTATGGCTACACCTTC
CAGSQGPPGSHYGYTF
>-|TRBV18|TRBJ2-4|-
TGTGCCAGCTCTTTGGGGCGAAAAAACATTCAGTACTTC
CASSLGRKNIQYF
>TRBD1|TRBV6-6|TRBJ1-1|-
TGTGCCGCCCAGTGGGACAGGGGGGGGACTGAAGCTTTCTTT
CAAQWDRGGTEAFF
>TRBD1|TRBV12-3/TRBV12-4|TRBJ2-7|-
TGTGCCAGCACCGTACAGGGGGCCCTCTCCTACGAGCAGTACTTC
CASTVQGALSYEQYF
>TRBD2|TRBV29-1|TRBJ2-1|-
TGCAGCGTTAAGGTAGCGGGCTACAATGAGCAGTTCTTC
CSVKVAGYNEQFF
>-|TRBV28|TRBJ2-7|few
TGTGCCAGCAGGACACAGGGAAATGAGCAGTACTTC
CASRTQGNEQYF
>-|TRBV4-2|TRBJ2-7|few
TGTGCCAGCAGCCAAGATGGTCGCACCTACGAGCAGTACTTC
CASSQDGRTYEQYF
>-|TRBV11-2|TRBJ1-1|-
TGTGCCAGCAGTGGGGTCATGATGAACACTGAAGCTTTCTTT
CASSGVMMNTEAFF
>-|TRBV20-1|TRBJ2-6|few
TGCAGTGCTTCCCCAGGGGCTGGGGCCAACGTCCTGACTTTC
CSASPGAGANVLTF
>TRBD1|TRBV6-5|TRBJ2-7|-
TGTGCCAGCAGTTCTCCCCTGGGCCTACAGGGGGCGAGGAATGAGCAGTACTTC
CASSSPLGLQGARNEQYF
>TRBD2|TRBV27|TRBJ2-3|-
TGTGCCAGCATTGCGGGGGGAGGCACAGATACGCAGTATTTT
CASIAGGGTDTQYF